Listed below are T cell receptor beta chains from one sample, sequenced in a study of cytomegalovirus exposure and HLA in healthy donors. Generated by immunoSEQ multiplex PCR, the TCRdb table keeps only in-frame clones and is missing some. The sample lists hundreds of thousands of clones, 90% occurring once. The sequenced sample was PBMCs. These receptors all come from a woman in her 30s in good health and CMV-seronegative. The CDR3 runs from the conserved cysteine through the conserved F or W. D genes are given only for firm matches.

TRBJ2-7	NA	TRBV4-3	CASSQALAAYEQYF
TRBJ1-2	TRBD1	TRBV27	CASSKGQGMMDGYTF
TRBJ2-6	NA	TRBV18	CASLPAGRGSTGANVLTF
TRBJ1-1	NA	TRBV4-1	CASKQSGVRTEAFF
TRBJ2-2	NA	TRBV29-1	CSVEGSPNTGELFF
TRBJ1-3	NA	TRBV9	CASSVAGNTIYF
TRBJ2-7	TRBD1	TRBV10-3	CAITSQGSVYEQYF
TRBJ1-5	NA	TRBV19	CASSAGHNNQPQHF
TRBJ1-1	NA	TRBV30	CAWTQGDTEAFF
TRBJ2-7	NA	TRBV5-1	CASSFRDASSYEQYF